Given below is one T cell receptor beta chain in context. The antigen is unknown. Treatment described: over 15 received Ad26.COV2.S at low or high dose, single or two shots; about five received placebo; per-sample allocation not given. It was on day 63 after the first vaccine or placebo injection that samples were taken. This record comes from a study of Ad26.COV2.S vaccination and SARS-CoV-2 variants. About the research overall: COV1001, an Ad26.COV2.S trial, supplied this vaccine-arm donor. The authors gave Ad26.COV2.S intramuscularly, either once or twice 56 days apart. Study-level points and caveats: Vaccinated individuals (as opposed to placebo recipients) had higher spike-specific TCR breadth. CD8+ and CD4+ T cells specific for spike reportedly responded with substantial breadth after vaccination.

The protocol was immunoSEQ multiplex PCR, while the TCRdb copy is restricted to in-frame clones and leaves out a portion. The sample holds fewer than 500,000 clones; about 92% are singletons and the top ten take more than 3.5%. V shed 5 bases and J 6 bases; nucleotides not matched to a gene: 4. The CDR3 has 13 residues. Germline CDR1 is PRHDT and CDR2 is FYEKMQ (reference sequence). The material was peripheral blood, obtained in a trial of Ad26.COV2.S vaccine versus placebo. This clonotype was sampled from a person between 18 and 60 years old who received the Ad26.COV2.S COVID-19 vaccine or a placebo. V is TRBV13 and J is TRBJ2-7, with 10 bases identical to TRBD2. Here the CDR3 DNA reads TGTGCCAGCAGCCCTAGCGGGAGAGGCGAGCAGTACTTC. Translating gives CASSPSGRGEQYF.